The 14 T cell receptor beta chains presented below share a single source sample, sequenced in a study of neoadjuvant anti-PD-1 for oral cavity cancer. Sequencing used immunoSEQ multiplex PCR; TCRdb keeps in-frame clones, though not all of them. The profile shows 6,000 to 7,500 clones, roughly 50% of them singletons. The sequenced sample was tumor tissue, obtained before nivolumab (anti-PD-1) treatment. The receptors here all came from a person aged 40 to 85 with oral cavity squamous cell carcinoma.

The rearrangement joins TRBV4-3 to TRBJ2-3, with TRBD1 matching 8 bases. The CDR3 is made up of 17 amino acids. V gave up 0 bases and J gave up 3 bases; unmatched junction bases: 8. The germline gives CDR1 LGHNA, CDR2 YSLEER. In nucleotides, the CDR3 is TGCGCCAGCAGCCAAGACCCCGCAGGGGGCGCGACAGATACGCAGTATTTT. Translation gives CASSQDPAGGATDTQYF.

V gene TRBV4-3 combines with J gene TRBJ2-1; unclear D gene. With 1 base removed from V and 6 bases from J, the gap between germline ends came to 10 bases. Germline V lookup: CDR1 LGHNA, CDR2 YSLEER. The CDR3 length is 14 residues. In DNA, the CDR3 is TGCGCCAGCAGCCAAGGGGCTTTCGCCAATGAGCAGTTCTTC. Its translation: CASSQGAFANEQFF.

The chain recombines TRBV2 with TRBJ1-1; D may be TRBD1 (6 bases). This CDR3 comprises 13 residues. Germline CDR1 and CDR2: SNHLY and FYNNEI. Deletions cut 2 bases from V and 5 bases from J, with 9 bases between. The CDR3 bases are TGTGCCAGCAGTGAACGAGGGGGGACTGAAGCTTTCTTT. This translates into CASSERGGTEAFF.

This clone was counted only a few times. The chain combines TRBV5-6 with TRBJ1-1, with unresolved D. This CDR3 region has 15 residues. V lost 4 bases, J lost 2 bases, and 15 bases lay in between. Germline lookup yields CDR1 SGHDT and CDR2 YYEEEE. This chain's CDR3 is CASSAPRAGNTEAFF. In nucleotides, the CDR3 is TGTGCCAGCAGCGCCCCGCGGGCGGGAAACACTGAAGCTTTCTTT.

This clone has only a few counts. Here the CDR3 DNA reads TGTGCCAGCTCACCAGCCGGGACTCCGGGGCAGCCCCAGCATTTT. It encodes CASSPAGTPGQPQHF. The rearrangement joins TRBV18 to TRBJ1-5, with D possibly being TRBD1 (5 bases). Germline CDR1 reads KGHSH; CDR2 reads LQKENI. V dropped 2 bases and J dropped 7 bases, with 15 bases sitting between them. CDR3 length: 15 residues.

This clone was counted between two and nine times. This chain joins TRBV4-2 and TRBJ2-1; 12 bases line up with TRBD2. The CDR3 runs to 16 residues. V lost 0 bases to trimming and J lost 6 bases; unmatched junction nucleotides: 3. From germline, CDR1 is LGHNA and CDR2 YNFKEQ. The CDR3 region is CASSQDASGGANEQFF. The CDR3 coding sequence is TGTGCCAGCAGCCAAGATGCTAGCGGGGGGGCCAATGAGCAGTTCTTC.

The chain uses TRBV11-3 and TRBJ1-1; the D is unclear. The CDR3 consists of 13 residues. Trimming removed 3 bases from V and 3 bases from J, with 8 bases in between. CDR1 is SGHNT, CDR2 YENEEA, per germline. The CDR3 is CASSLNQYTEAFF. CDR3 DNA sequence: TGTGCCAGCAGCTTGAATCAGTACACTGAAGCTTTCTTT.

The chain recombines TRBV7-9 with TRBJ2-3; 7 bases are a match to TRBD2. The trim removed 3 bases at V and 0 bases at J, leaving 3 bases unmatched. The V gene's germline CDR1 is SEHNR and CDR2 FQNEAQ (reference sequence). The CDR3 has 15 amino acids. The CDR3 sequence: CASSLVGGSTDTQYF. The CDR3 coding sequence is TGTGCCAGCAGCTTGGTCGGGGGGAGCACAGATACGCAGTATTTT.

The chain couples TRBV5-1 to TRBJ1-1; weak D call: TRBD1 (5 bases). CDR3 size: 15 residues. Germline V CDR1 and CDR2: SGHRS, YFSETQ. Trimming took 0 bases from V and 3 from J, leaving 12 bases between them. DNA for the CDR3: TGCGCCAGCAGCTTGGCGGGGACTCCGGACACTGAAGCTTTCTTT. It codes for CASSLAGTPDTEAFF.

The chain uses TRBV7-9 and TRBJ2-2; the D gene could be TRBD1 or TRBD2 (5 bases each). The V and J ends lost 3 bases and 2 bases respectively, with 16 bases between them. Germline V gene data show CDR1 as SEHNR and CDR2 as FQNEAQ (reference sequence). The CDR3 contains 17 residues. The CDR3 region has the DNA TGTGCCAGCAGCTTCGATTTTTGGGACCAAAACACCGGGGAGCTGTTTTTT. Amino acids: CASSFDFWDQNTGELFF.

This clone has only a few counts. V usage is TRBV5-4 and J usage is TRBJ1-2; D ambiguous. The CDR3 is made up of 15 amino acids. Per germline, CDR1 SGHNT and CDR2 YYREEE (reference sequence). Trimming took 0 bases from V and 0 from J, leaving 9 bases between them. The CDR3 DNA is TGTGCCAGCAGCTTGGATCAACAGCCTAACTATGGCTACACCTTC. Translation: CASSLDQQPNYGYTF.

This clone is judged medium-sized. The chain links TRBV9 to TRBJ2-5; D remains ambiguous. From germline, CDR1 is SGDLS and CDR2 YYNGEE. Between the trimmed V and J ends, which lost 4 bases and 2 bases, there was a span of 24 bases. CDR3 length: 18 amino acids. The CDR3 is CASSPRGGVTIGQETQYF. CDR3 nucleotides: TGTGCCAGCAGCCCAAGAGGTGGGGTAACAATAGGACAAGAGACCCAGTACTTC.

The genes are TRBV7-2 and TRBJ1-2; D is undetermined. The CDR3 extends over 14 amino acids. V dropped 2 bases and J dropped 6 bases, with 13 bases sitting between them. The germline CDR1 and CDR2 sequences are SGHTA and FQGNSA. The CDR3 coding sequence is TGTGCCAGCAGCTTATATGGCCCAGCGGATGGCTACACCTTC. Its translation: CASSLYGPADGYTF. Filled out from reference TRBV7-2 and TRBJ1-2, the complete variable domain reads GAGVSQSPSNKVTEKGKDVELRCDPISGHTALYWYRQSLGQGLEFLIYFQGNSAPDKSGLPSDRFSAERTGGSVSTLTIQRTQQEDSAVYLCASSLYGPADGYTFGSGTRLTVV.

The sample holds one count of this clone. V gene TRBV6-5 combines with J gene TRBJ2-1; TRBD2 matches 7 bases. After removal of 2 bases from V and 7 bases from J, the junction contained 5 bases not matched to a gene. Germline-derived CDR1 and CDR2 are MNHEY and SVGAGI. The CDR3 spans 14 residues. The CDR3 here is CASSYGAGVNEQFF. CDR3 nucleotides: TGTGCCAGCAGTTACGGGGCGGGGGTTAATGAGCAGTTCTTC.